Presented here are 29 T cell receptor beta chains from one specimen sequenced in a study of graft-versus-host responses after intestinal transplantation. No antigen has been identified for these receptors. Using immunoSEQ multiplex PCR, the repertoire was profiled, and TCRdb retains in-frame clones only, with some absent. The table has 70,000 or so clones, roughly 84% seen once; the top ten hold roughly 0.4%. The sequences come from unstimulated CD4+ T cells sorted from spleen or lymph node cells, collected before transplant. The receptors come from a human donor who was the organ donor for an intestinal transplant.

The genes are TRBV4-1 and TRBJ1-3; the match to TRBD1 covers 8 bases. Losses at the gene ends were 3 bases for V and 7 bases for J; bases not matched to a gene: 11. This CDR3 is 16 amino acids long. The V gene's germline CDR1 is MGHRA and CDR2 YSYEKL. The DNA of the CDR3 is TGCGCCAGCAGCCAGGTCCCAGGGGGCTTGGGTAACACCATATATTTT. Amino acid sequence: CASSQVPGGLGNTIYF.

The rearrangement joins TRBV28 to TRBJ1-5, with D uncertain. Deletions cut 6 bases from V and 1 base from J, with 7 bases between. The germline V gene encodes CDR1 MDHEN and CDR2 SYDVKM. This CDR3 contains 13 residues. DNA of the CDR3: TGTGCCAGCAGGTCCCCGAGCAATCAGCCCCAGCATTTT. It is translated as CASRSPSNQPQHF.

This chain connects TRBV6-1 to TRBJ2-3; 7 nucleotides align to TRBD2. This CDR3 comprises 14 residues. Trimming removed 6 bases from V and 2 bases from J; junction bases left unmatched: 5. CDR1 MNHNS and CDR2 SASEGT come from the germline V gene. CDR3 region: CASRPGLPTDTQYF. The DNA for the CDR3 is TGTGCCAGCAGGCCGGGACTACCCACAGATACGCAGTATTTT.

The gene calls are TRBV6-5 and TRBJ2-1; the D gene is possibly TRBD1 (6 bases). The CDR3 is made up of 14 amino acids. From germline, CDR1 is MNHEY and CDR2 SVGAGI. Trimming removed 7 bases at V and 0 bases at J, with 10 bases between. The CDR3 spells CASTQDSSYNEQFF. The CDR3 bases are TGTGCCAGCACCCAGGACAGCTCCTACAATGAGCAGTTCTTC.

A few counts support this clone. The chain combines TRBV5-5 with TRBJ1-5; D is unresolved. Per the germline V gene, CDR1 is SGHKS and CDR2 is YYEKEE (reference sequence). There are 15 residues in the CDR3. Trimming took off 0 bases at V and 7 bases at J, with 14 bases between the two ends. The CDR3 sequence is CASSLGEGSSQPQHF. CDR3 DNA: TGTGCCAGCAGCTTGGGGGAGGGCAGTTCCCAGCCCCAGCATTTT.

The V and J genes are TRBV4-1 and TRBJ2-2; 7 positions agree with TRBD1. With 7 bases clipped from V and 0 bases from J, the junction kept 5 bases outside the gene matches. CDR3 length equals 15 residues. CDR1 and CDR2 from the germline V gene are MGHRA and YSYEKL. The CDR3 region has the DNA TGCGCCAGCAAACAGGGGCCCACGAACACCGGGGAGCTGTTTTTT. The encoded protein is CASKQGPTNTGELFF.

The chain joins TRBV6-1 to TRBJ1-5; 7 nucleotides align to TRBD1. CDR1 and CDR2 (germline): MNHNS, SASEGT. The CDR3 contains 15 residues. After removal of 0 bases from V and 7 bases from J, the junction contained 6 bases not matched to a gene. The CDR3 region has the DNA TGTGCCAGCAGTGAAGCGTGGGCAGGGGGGCAGCCCCAGCATTTT. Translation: CASSEAWAGGQPQHF.

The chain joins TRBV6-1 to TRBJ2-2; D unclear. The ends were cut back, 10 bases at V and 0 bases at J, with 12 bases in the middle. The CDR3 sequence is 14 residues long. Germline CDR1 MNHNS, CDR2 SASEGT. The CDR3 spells CATATVANTGELFF. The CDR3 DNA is TGTGCCACCGCCACGGTAGCGAACACCGGGGAGCTGTTTTTT.

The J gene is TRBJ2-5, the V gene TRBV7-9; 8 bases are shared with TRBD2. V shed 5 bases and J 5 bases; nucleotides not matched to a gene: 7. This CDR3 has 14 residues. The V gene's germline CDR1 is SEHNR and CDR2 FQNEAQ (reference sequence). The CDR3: CASSPSGGGETQYF. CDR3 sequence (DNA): TGTGCCAGCAGCCCGAGCGGGGGCGGGGAGACCCAGTACTTC. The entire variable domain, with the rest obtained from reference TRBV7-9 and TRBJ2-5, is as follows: DTGVSQNPRHKITKRGQNVTFRCDPISEHNRLYWYRQTLGQGPEFLTYFQNEAQLEKSRLLSDRFSAERPKGSFSTLEIQRTEQGDSAMYLCASSPSGGGETQYFGPGTRLLVL.

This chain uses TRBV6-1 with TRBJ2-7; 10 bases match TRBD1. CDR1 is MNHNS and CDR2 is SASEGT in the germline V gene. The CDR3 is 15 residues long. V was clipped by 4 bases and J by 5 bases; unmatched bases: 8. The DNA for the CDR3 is TGTGCCAGCAGTGGGGTGAGACAGGGGGCACACGAGCAGTACGTC. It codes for CASSGVRQGAHEQYV.

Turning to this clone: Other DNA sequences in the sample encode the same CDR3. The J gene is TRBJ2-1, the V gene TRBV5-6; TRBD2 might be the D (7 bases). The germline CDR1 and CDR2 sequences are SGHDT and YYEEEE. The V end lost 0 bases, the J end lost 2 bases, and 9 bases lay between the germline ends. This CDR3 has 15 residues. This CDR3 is CASSLAGGAYNEQFF. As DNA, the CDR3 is TGTGCCAGCAGCTTGGCGGGGGGCGCCTACAATGAGCAGTTCTTC.

The CDR3 reads CASRAGTGRTGELFF. In DNA, the CDR3 is TGTGCCAGCAGGGCCGGGACAGGGCGGACCGGGGAGCTGTTTTTT. The chain recombines TRBV2 with TRBJ2-2, with 9 bases aligning to TRBD1. Germline-derived CDR1 and CDR2 are SNHLY and FYNNEI. V was pared by 6 bases and J by 5 bases, with 7 bases of the junction left unmatched. CDR3 size: 15 residues.

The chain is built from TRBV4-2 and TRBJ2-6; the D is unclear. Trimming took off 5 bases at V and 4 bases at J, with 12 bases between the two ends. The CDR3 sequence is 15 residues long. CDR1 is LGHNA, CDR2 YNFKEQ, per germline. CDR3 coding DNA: TGTGCCAGCAGCACGGCAGACTTGGGGGCCAACGTCCTGACTTTC. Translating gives CASSTADLGANVLTF.

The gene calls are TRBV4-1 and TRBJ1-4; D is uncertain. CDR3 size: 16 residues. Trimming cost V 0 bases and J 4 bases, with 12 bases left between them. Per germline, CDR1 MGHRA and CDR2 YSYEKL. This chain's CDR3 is CASSQDRRGINEKLFF. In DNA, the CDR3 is TGCGCCAGCAGCCAAGATCGGCGGGGAATTAATGAAAAACTGTTTTTT.

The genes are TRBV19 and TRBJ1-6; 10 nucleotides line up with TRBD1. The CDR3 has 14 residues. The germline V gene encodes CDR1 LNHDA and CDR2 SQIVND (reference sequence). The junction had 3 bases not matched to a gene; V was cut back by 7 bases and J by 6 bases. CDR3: CASNRDRGNSPLHF. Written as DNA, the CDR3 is TGTGCCAGTAACCGGGACAGGGGTAATTCACCCCTCCACTTT.

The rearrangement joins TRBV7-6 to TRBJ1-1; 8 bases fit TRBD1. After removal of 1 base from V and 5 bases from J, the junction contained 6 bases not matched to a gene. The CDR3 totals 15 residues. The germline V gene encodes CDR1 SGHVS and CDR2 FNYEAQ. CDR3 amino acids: CASSLGTGLETEAFF. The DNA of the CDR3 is TGTGCCAGCAGCTTAGGGACAGGGTTGGAGACTGAAGCTTTCTTT.

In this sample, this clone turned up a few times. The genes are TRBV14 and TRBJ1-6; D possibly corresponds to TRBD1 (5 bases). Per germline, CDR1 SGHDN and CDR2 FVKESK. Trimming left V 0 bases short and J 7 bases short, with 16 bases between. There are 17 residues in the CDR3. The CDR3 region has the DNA TGTGCCAGCAGCCAAGATCGTCTGGCAGGGTTAAATTCACCCCTCCACTTT. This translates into CASSQDRLAGLNSPLHF.

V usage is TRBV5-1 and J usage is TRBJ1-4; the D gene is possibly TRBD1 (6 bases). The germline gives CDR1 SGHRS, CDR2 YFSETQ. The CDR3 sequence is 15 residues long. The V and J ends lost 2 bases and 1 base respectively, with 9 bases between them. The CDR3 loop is CASSLPGVTNEKLFF. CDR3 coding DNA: TGCGCCAGCAGCTTACCAGGGGTAACTAATGAAAAACTGTTTTTT.

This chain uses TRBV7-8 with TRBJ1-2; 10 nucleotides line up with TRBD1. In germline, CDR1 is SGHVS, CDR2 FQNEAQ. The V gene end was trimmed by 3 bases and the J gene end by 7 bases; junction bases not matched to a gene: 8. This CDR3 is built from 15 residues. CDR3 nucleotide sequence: TGTGCCAGCAGCTTTCAGGACAGGGGGAACCTTGGCTACACCTTC. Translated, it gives CASSFQDRGNLGYTF.

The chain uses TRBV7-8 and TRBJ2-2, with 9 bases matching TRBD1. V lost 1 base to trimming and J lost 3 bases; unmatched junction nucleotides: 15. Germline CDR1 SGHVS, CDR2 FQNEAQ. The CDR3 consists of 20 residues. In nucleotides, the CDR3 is TGTGCCAGCAGCTTAGTGCGAACCCAACAGGGGGCGCGGGACACCGGGGAGCTGTTTTTT. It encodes CASSLVRTQQGARDTGELFF.

CDR3 nucleotides: TGTGCCAGCAGCGTACAGGGCTTCGGAAACACCATATATTTT. Amino acid sequence: CASSVQGFGNTIYF. The chain has TRBV9 and TRBJ1-3; tentative D call: TRBD1 (5 bases). This CDR3 is 14 amino acids long. V shed 1 base and J shed 4 bases, with 9 bases lying between them. Germline V CDR1 and CDR2: SGDLS, YYNGEE.

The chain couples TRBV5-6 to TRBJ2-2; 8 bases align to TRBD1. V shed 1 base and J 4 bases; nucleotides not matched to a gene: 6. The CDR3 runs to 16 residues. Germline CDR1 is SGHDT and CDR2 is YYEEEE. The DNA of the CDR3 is TGTGCCAGCAGCTTGCCTACAGGGGGAATCACCGGGGAGCTGTTTTTT. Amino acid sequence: CASSLPTGGITGELFF.

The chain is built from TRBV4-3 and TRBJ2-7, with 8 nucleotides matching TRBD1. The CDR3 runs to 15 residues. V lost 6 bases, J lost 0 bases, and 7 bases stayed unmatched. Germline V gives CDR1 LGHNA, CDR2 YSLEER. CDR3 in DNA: TGCGCCAGCAGGGCGGACAGGGCTAGCTCCTACGAGCAGTACGTC. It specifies CASRADRASSYEQYV.

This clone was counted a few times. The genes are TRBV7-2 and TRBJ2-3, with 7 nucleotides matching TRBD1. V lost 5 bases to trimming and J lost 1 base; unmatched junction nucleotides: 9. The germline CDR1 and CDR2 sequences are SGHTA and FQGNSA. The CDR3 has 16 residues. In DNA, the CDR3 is TGTGCCAGCAGCCCACAGGGGAGAGTGGGCACAGATACGCAGTATTTT. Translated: CASSPQGRVGTDTQYF. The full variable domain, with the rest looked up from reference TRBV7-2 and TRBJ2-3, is GAGVSQSPSNKVTEKGKDVELRCDPISGHTALYWYRQSLGQGLEFLIYFQGNSAPDKSGLPSDRFSAERTGGSVSTLTIQRTQQEDSAVYLCASSPQGRVGTDTQYFGPGTRLTVL.

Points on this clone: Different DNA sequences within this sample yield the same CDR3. The CDR3 here is CASSRWTGVMNTEAFF. CDR3 nucleotide sequence: TGTGCCAGCAGTAGGTGGACAGGGGTGATGAACACTGAAGCTTTCTTT. The chain combines TRBV27 with TRBJ1-1, with 9 bases fitting TRBD1. The germline gives CDR1 MNHEY, CDR2 SMNVEV (reference sequence). V lost 5 bases and J lost 0; bases outside the gene matches: 7. The CDR3 covers 16 residues.

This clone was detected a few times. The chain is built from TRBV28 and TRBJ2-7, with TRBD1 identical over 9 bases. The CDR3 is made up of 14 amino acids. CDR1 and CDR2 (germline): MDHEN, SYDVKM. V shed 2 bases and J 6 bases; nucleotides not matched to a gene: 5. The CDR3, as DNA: TGTGCCAGCAGTTTAGGGACAGGGTACCGCGAGCAGTACGTC. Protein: CASSLGTGYREQYV.

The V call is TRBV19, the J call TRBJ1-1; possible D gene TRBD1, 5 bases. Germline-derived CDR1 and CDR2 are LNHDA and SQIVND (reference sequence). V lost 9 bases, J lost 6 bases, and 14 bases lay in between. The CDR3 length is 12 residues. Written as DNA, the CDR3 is TGTGCCAGCCGGGGGTTGTTTTCTGAAGCTTTCTTT. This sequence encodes CASRGLFSEAFF.

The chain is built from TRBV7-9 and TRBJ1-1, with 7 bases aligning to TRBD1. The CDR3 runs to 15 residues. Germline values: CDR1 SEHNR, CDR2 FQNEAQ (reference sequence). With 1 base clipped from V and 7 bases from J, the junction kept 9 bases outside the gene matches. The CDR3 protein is CASSLVVGQGGEAFF. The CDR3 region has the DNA TGTGCCAGCAGCTTAGTGGTAGGGCAGGGGGGTGAAGCTTTCTTT.

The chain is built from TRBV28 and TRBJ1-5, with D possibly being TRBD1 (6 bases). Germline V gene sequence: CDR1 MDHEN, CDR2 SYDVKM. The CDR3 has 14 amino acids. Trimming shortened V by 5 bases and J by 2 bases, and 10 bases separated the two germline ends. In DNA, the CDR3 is TGTGCCAGCAGTCAGGGGTCGGGCAATCAGCCCCAGCATTTT. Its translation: CASSQGSGNQPQHF.